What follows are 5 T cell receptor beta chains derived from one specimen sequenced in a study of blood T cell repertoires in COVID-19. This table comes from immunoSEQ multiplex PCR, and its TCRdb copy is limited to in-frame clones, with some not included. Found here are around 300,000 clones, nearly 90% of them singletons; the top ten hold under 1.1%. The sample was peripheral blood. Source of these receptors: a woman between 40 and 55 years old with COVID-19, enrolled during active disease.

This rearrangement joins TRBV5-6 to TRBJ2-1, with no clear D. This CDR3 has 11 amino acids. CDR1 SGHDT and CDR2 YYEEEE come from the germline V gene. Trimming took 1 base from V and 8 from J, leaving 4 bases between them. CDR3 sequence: CASSLSYEQFF. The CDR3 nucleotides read TGTGCCAGCAGCTTGTCCTATGAGCAGTTCTTC.

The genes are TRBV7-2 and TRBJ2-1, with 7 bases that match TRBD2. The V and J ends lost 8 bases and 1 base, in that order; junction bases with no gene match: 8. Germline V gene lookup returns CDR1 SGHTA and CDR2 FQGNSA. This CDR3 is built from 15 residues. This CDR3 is CASELTSESYNEQFF. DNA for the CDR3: TGTGCCAGCGAATTAACTAGCGAGTCCTACAATGAGCAGTTCTTC.

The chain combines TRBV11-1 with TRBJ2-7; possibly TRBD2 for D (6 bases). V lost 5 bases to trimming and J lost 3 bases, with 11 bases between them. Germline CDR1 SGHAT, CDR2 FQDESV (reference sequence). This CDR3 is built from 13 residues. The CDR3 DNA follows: TGTGCCAGCAGCCGCGGGACTGACTACGAGCAGTACTTC. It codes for CASSRGTDYEQYF.

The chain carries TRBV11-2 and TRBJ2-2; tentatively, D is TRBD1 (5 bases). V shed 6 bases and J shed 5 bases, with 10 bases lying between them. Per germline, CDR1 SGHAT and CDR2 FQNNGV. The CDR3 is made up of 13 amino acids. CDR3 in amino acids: CASRPQGTGELFF. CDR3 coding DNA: TGTGCCAGCAGGCCTCAGGGAACCGGGGAGCTGTTTTTT.

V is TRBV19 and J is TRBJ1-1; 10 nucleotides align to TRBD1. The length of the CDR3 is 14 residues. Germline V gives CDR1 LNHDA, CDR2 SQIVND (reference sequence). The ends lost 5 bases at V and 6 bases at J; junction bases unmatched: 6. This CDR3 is CASSSDRGRSEAFF. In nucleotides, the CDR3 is TGTGCCAGTAGTTCGGACAGGGGGAGGTCTGAAGCTTTCTTT.